Listed below are T cell receptor beta chains from one sample, sequenced in a study of blood T cell repertoires in COVID-19. The method was immunoSEQ multiplex PCR; TCRdb's version includes in-frame clones alone and lacks a portion of them. The sample includes 87,000 or so clones, around 87% of them seen just once. The sample taken for sequencing was peripheral blood. These receptors all stem from a human donor with acute or convalescent COVID-19. The donor label of this sample is uncertain. Both conserved end residues are trimmed from each CDR3. The order of the fields is V gene, clone size, J gene, CDR3 protein. Part of the rows lack a size; the others show once, few, many or a class for expanded clones.

TRBV2	-	TRBJ2-3	ASSKLAGGGDTQY
TRBV7-2	-	TRBJ2-3	ASSLGPGTDTQY
TRBV24-1	few	TRBJ2-7	ATSEDYSDEQY
TRBV7-8	-	TRBJ1-5	ASSLFWDRGSNQPQH
TRBV20-1	-	TRBJ1-1	SAQRGPEAF
TRBV3-1/TRBV3-2	-	TRBJ2-7	ASSQDIDEQY
TRBV30	-	TRBJ1-6	AWGNQNNSPLH
TRBV5-5	-	TRBJ2-2	ASSLVGGTNTGELF
TRBV19	-	TRBJ2-3	ASTLMGGPRNTQY
TRBV6-4	few	TRBJ1-2	ASRLGTLGGYGYT
TRBV5-1	once	TRBJ2-3	ASSLDTSGDTQY
TRBV11-2	once	TRBJ1-2	ASSLAPQSYGYT
TRBV28	-	TRBJ2-5	ASSLGSAGGVETQY
TRBV19	-	TRBJ2-2	ASTKPGLLNTGELF
TRBV5-1	-	TRBJ2-3	ASSLAGGAYTDTQY
TRBV19	-	TRBJ1-2	ASSTQGHYGYT
TRBV6-2/TRBV6-3	-	TRBJ1-2	ASSYSRQGNGYGYT
TRBV5-4	-	TRBJ1-1	ASSGQGKSEAF
TRBV3-1/TRBV3-2	-	TRBJ1-4	ASSLSPPGGGGKLF
TRBV6-4	-	TRBJ2-2	ASSPRGDTGELF
TRBV6-5	once	TRBJ2-5	ASSYSNEGTQY
TRBV7-2	-	TRBJ2-5	ASSPRRADETQY
TRBV19	-	TRBJ2-3	ASRQLAGATDTQY
TRBV7-2	-	TRBJ2-5	ASSPGATGTETQY
TRBV9	-	TRBJ1-2	ASSSRTGFGYT
TRBV28	-	TRBJ1-6	ASSLSGSGSYNSPLH
TRBV28	once	TRBJ2-2	ASSGGGGELF
TRBV2	-	TRBJ1-3	ASTGYTIY
TRBV11-2	-	TRBJ2-2	ASSFSGGAGELF
TRBV28	few	TRBJ2-3	ASTIPSGGASTQY
TRBV5-1	-	TRBJ2-1	ASSGVYNEQF
TRBV5-6	few	TRBJ1-1	ASSTWGNSGAEAF
TRBV4-1	-	TRBJ1-2	ASSTPGTGNYGYT
TRBV27	-	TRBJ2-1	ASSSIQTGVNEQF
TRBV4-1	-	TRBJ2-7	ASSQISGYEQY
TRBV6-5	once	TRBJ2-1	ASRGGLSNEQF
TRBV3-1/TRBV3-2	-	TRBJ2-1	ASSPRTGSYNEQF
TRBV7-2	-	TRBJ1-2	ASSLETVYGYT
TRBV12-3/TRBV12-4	-	TRBJ1-6	ASSLGPDSPLH
TRBV28	-	TRBJ1-6	ASSRRALNSPLH
TRBV3-1/TRBV3-2	-	TRBJ1-2	ASSPHGEAYGYT
TRBV7-9	-	TRBJ2-7	ASSLGTGGPYEQY
TRBV11-2	-	TRBJ2-7	ASSPPSSYEQY
TRBV5-1	-	TRBJ2-6	ASSRKHRDLSGANVLT
TRBV5-1	once	TRBJ2-1	ASRRGTDNEQF
TRBV7-9	-	TRBJ1-1	ASSSRQGSNTEAF
TRBV11-2	-	TRBJ2-2	ASSGTGAWHTGELF
TRBV5-4	-	TRBJ1-3	ASSSSSTGNTIY
TRBV24-1	-	TRBJ1-2	ATSDERLGAKS
TRBV7-6	-	TRBJ2-2	ASSLAMDRATGELF
TRBV6-2/TRBV6-3	-	TRBJ2-1	ASSYLVREVRWF
TRBV11-2	-	TRBJ2-5	ASSLEFKETQY
TRBV6-5	-	TRBJ1-1	ASRPDRGFTEAF
TRBV6-1	-	TRBJ1-1	ASSEAGGGTEAF
TRBV10-3	-	TRBJ1-3	AINPGSGNTIY
TRBV27	-	TRBJ2-7	ASSSDYSYEQY
TRBV5-1	few	TRBJ2-1	ASSLAPGQAEQF
TRBV18	once	TRBJ2-5	ASSPPGQGLETQY
TRBV7-7	-	TRBJ2-6	AAQRWGELFGANVLT
TRBV5-1	few	TRBJ2-3	ASSAGLAGGPPDTQY